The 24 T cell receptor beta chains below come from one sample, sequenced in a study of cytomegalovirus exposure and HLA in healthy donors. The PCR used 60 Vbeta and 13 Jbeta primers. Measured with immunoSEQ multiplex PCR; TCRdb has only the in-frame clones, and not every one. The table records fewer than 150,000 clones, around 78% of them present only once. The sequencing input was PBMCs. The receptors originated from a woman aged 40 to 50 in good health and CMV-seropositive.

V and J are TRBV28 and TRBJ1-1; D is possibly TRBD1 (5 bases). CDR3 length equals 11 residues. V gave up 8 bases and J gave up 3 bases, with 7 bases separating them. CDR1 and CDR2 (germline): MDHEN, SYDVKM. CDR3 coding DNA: TGTGCCAGCCGGGGGGACACTGAAGCTTTCTTT. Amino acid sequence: CASRGDTEAFF.

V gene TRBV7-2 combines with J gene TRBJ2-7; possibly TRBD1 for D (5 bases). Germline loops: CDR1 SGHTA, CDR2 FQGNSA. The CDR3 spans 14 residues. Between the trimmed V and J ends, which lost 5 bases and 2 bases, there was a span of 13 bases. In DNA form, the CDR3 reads TGTGCCAGCAGCGCCCTCCCAGGGCCCTACGAGCAGTACTTC. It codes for CASSALPGPYEQYF.

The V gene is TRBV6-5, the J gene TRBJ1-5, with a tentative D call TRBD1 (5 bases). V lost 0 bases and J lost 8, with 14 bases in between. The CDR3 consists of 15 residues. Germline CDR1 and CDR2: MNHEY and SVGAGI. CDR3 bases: TGTGCCAGCAGTTACTCGAAAAAAGGGGTAAAGCCCCAGCATTTT. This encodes CASSYSKKGVKPQHF.

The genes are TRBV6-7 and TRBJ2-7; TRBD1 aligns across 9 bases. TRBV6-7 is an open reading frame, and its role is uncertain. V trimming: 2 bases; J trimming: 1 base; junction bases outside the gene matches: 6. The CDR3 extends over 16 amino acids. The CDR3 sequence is CASSYRSGTGSYEQYF. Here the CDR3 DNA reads TGTGCCAGCAGTTACCGATCCGGGACAGGGTCCTACGAGCAGTACTTC.

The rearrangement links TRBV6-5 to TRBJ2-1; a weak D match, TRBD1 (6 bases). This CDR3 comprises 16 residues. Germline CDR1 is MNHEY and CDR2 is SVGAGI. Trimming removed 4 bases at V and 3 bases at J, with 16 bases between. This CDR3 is CASSLRGGSYYNEQFF. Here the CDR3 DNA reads TGTGCCAGCAGTTTACGAGGGGGATCTTACTACAATGAGCAGTTCTTC.

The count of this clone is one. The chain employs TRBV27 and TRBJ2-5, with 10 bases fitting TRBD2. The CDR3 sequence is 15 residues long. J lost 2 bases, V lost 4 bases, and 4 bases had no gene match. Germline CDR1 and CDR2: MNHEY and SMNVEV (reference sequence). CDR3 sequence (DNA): TGTGCCAGCAGTTCTTCACTAGCGGGGCAAGAGACCCAGTACTTC. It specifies CASSSSLAGQETQYF.

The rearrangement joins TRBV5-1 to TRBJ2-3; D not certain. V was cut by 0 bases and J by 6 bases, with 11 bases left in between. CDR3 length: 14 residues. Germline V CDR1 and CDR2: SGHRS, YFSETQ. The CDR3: CASSLEPQLDTQYF. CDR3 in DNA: TGCGCCAGCAGCTTGGAGCCCCAATTGGATACGCAGTATTTT.

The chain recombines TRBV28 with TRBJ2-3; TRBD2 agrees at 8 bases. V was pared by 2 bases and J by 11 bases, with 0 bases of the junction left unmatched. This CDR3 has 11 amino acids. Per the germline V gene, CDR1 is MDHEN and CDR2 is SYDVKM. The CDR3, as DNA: TGTGCCAGCAGTTTACGGGAGGGGCAGTATTTT. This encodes CASSLREGQYF.

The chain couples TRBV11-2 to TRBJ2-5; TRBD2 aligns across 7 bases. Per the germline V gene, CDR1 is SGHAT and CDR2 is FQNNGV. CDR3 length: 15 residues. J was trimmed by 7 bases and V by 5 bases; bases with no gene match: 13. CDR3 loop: CASSTQGLQGGTQYF. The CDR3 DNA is TGTGCCAGCAGCACGCAGGGACTACAAGGCGGGACCCAGTACTTC. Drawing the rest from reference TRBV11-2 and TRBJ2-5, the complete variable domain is EAGVAQSPRYKIIEKRQSVAFWCNPISGHATLYWYQQILGQGPKLLIQFQNNGVVDDSQLPKDRFSAERLKGVDSTLKIQPAKLEDSAVYLCASSTQGLQGGTQYFGPGTRLLVL.

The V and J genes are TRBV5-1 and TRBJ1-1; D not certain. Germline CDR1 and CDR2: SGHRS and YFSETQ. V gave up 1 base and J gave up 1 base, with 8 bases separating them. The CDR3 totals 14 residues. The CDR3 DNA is TGCGCCAGCAGCTTGATACGGTCGAACACTGAAGCTTTCTTT. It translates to CASSLIRSNTEAFF.

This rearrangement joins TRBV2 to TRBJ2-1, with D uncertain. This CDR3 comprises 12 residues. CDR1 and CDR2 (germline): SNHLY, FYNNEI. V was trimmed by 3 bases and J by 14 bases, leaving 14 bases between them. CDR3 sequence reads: CASSELAPLEFF. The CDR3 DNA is TGTGCCAGCAGTGAGTTAGCCCCCCTGGAGTTCTTC.

The CDR3 reads CASSREGYGYTF. Written as DNA, the CDR3 is TGTGCCAGCAGTAGGGAGGGGTATGGCTACACCTTC. The V gene is TRBV6-5, the J gene TRBJ1-2, with D perhaps matching TRBD1 (5 bases). This CDR3 has 12 amino acids. Per the germline V gene, CDR1 is MNHEY and CDR2 is SVGAGI. Trimming took 5 bases from V and 5 from J, leaving 9 bases between them.

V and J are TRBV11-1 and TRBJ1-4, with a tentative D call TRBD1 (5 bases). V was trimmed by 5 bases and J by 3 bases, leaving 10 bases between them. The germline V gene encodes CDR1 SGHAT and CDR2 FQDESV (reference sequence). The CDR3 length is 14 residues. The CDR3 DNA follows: TGTGCCAGCAGCCACTCGGGGGCTAATGAAAAACTGTTTTTT. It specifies CASSHSGANEKLFF.

CDR3 residues: CASSPEGGSQETQYF. In DNA form, the CDR3 reads TGTGCCAGCTCACCAGAGGGAGGGTCACAGGAGACCCAGTACTTC. This sequence joins TRBV18 and TRBJ2-5, with 7 bases that match TRBD2. The CDR3 consists of 15 residues. V lost 2 bases and J lost 5; bases outside the gene matches: 8. CDR1 and CDR2 (germline): KGHSH, LQKENI.

The CDR3 protein is CASSLEVAKNIQYF. The CDR3 DNA sequence: TGTGCCAGTAGCCTCGAGGTGGCCAAAAACATTCAGTACTTC. This chain links TRBV19 with TRBJ2-4; D is uncertain. Trimming removed 6 bases from V and 1 base from J, with 10 bases in between. Germline-derived CDR1 and CDR2 are LNHDA and SQIVND (reference sequence). This CDR3 comprises 14 residues.

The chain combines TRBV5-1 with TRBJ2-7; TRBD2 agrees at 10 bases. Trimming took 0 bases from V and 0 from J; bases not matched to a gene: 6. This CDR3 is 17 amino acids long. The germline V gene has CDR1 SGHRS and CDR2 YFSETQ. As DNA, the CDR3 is TGCGCCAGCAGCTTGGGTCTAGCGGGAGCCTACTCCTACGAGCAGTACTTC. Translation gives CASSLGLAGAYSYEQYF.

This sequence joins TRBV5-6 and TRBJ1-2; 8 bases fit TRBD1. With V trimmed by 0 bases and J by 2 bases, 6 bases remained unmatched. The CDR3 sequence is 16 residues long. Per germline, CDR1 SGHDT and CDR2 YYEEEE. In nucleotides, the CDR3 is TGTGCCAGCAGCTTGGAGGGCAGGGGGCGGAACTATGGCTACACCTTC. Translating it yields CASSLEGRGRNYGYTF. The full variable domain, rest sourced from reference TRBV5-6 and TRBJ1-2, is DAGVTQSPTHLIKTRGQQVTLRCSPKSGHDTVSWYQQALGQGPQFIFQYYEEEERQRGNFPDRFSGHQFPNYSSELNVNALLLGDSALYLCASSLEGRGRNYGYTFGSGTRLTVV.

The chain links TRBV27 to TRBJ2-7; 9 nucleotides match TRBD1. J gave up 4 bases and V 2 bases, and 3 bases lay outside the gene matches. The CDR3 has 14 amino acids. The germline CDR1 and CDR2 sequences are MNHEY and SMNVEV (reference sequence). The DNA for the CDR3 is TGTGCCAGCAGTTTACGGGACAGGGCGTACGAGCAGTACTTC. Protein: CASSLRDRAYEQYF.

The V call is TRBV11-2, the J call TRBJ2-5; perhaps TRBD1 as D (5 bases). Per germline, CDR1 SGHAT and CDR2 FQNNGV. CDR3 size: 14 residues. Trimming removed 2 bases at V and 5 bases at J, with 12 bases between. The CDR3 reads CASSLTDKQETQYF. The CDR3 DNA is TGTGCCAGCAGCTTAACGGACAAGCAGGAGACCCAGTACTTC. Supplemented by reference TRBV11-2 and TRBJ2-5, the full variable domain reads EAGVAQSPRYKIIEKRQSVAFWCNPISGHATLYWYQQILGQGPKLLIQFQNNGVVDDSQLPKDRFSAERLKGVDSTLKIQPAKLEDSAVYLCASSLTDKQETQYFGPGTRLLVL.

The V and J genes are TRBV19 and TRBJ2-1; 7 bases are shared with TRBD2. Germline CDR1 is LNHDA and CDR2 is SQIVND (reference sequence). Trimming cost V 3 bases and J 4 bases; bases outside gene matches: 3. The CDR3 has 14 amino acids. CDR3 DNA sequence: TGTGCCAGTAGTATTAGCGGGCTATACAATGAGCAGTTCTTC. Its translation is CASSISGLYNEQFF.

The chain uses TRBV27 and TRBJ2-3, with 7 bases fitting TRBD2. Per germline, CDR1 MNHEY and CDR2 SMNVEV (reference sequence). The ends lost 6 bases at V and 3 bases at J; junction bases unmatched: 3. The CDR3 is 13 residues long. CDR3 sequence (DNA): TGTGCCAGCAGATGGGAGGGAACAGATACGCAGTATTTT. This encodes CASRWEGTDTQYF.

The CDR3 sequence is CASSIDRDTKNTEAFF. CDR3 nucleotides: TGTGCCAGTAGTATAGACCGCGATACGAAAAACACTGAAGCTTTCTTT. The chain recombines TRBV19 with TRBJ1-1; D is undetermined. The germline V gene encodes CDR1 LNHDA and CDR2 SQIVND (reference sequence). The CDR3 runs to 16 residues. V was shortened by 0 bases and J by 2 bases, with 13 bases between the two germline ends. The full variable domain, its missing parts supplied by reference TRBV19 and TRBJ1-1, is DGGITQSPKYLFRKEGQNVTLSCEQNLNHDAMYWYRQDPGQGLRLIYYSQIVNDFQKGDIAEGYSVSREKKESFPLTVTSAQKNPTAFYLCASSIDRDTKNTEAFFGQGTRLTVV.

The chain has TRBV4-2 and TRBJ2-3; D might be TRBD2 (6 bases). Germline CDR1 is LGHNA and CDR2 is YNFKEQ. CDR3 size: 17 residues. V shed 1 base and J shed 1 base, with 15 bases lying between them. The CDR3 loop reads CASSQGPTSRGTDTQYF. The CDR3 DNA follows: TGTGCCAGCAGCCAAGGGCCTACTAGCAGAGGCACAGATACGCAGTATTTT.

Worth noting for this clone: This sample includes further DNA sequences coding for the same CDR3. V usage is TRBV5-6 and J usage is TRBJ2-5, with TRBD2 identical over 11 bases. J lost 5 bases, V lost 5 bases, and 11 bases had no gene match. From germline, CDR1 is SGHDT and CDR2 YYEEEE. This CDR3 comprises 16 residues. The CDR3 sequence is CASRALLAGVQETQYF. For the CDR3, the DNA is TGTGCCAGCAGGGCCCTACTAGCGGGGGTGCAGGAGACCCAGTACTTC.